Presented here are 24 T cell receptor beta chains from one specimen sequenced in a study of blood T cells in healthy people across ages. Combining a sample-barcoded 5' primer with a J-beta primer mix, a second PCR ran for about 6 to 12 cycles. TCRdb re-derived calls from the 5' RACE reads in MiXCR, one entry per CDR3 protein. This sample has about 1.4 million distinct CDR3 sequences, with almost 60% found just once. The source material was blood. The source of these receptors is a young man in good health.

The chain uses TRBV5-6 and TRBJ1-5; TRBD1 agrees at 7 bases. Losses at the gene ends were 6 bases for V and 9 bases for J; bases not matched to a gene: 12. Germline lookup yields CDR1 SGHDT and CDR2 YYEEEE. This CDR3 has 14 residues. CDR3 loop: CASTNRGRHGPQHF. The CDR3 DNA reads TGTGCCAGCACAAACAGGGGACGACACGGGCCCCAGCATTTT.

The chain joins TRBV6-5 to TRBJ2-1, with a possible D match to TRBD1 (5 bases). There are 15 residues in the CDR3. The germline V and J ends were trimmed by 2 bases and 2 bases, with 10 bases remaining between them. CDR1 and CDR2 from the germline V gene are MNHEY and SVGAGI. CDR3 region: CASSYDWGTYNEQFF. In nucleotides, the CDR3 is TGTGCCAGCAGTTACGACTGGGGCACCTACAATGAGCAGTTCTTC.

This clonotype was counted between two and nine times. The V and J genes are TRBV29-1 and TRBJ1-2, with D tentatively TRBD1 (5 bases). The CDR3 has 13 amino acids. Deletions cut 5 bases from V and 0 bases from J, with 10 bases between. Germline assignment: CDR1 SQVTM and CDR2 ANQGSEA. Here the CDR3 reads CSVLGQTNYGYTF. The CDR3 nucleotides read TGCAGCGTTTTGGGGCAGACTAACTATGGCTACACCTTC.

The chain has TRBV6-5 and TRBJ2-7; D is unresolved. Germline CDR1 MNHEY, CDR2 SVGAGI. The CDR3 sequence is 18 residues long. V gave up 2 bases and J gave up 0 bases, with 20 bases separating them. The CDR3 sequence is CASSYPLDGGESSYEQYF. CDR3 DNA: TGTGCCAGCAGTTACCCCCTTGATGGCGGAGAGTCCTCCTACGAGCAGTACTTC.

In its sample, this clonotype was seen a few times. CDR3 DNA: TGTGCCAGCACGCCGGGAGCATCAGGGTCGCGCAATCAGCCCCAGCATTTT. Translation gives CASTPGASGSRNQPQHF. The chain links TRBV6-6 to TRBJ1-5; D is possibly TRBD1 (5 bases). CDR1 is MNHNY, CDR2 SVGAGI, per germline (reference sequence). CDR3 size: 17 residues. Trimming removed 7 bases at V and 2 bases at J, with 21 bases between.

This clonotype was observed a handful of times. The J gene is TRBJ2-5, the V gene TRBV19; the D gene is possibly TRBD1 (5 bases). Germline V gives CDR1 LNHDA, CDR2 SQIVND (reference sequence). The CDR3 is 14 amino acids. V was clipped by 5 bases and J by 0 bases, with 10 bases between them. CDR3 amino acids: CASSRQPNQETQYF. Written as DNA, the CDR3 is TGTGCCAGTAGTCGACAGCCGAACCAAGAGACCCAGTACTTC.

CDR3 sequence reads: CASSWQGPLGGYTF. Written as DNA, the CDR3 is TGTGCCAGCAGTTGGCAGGGGCCCCTGGGTGGCTACACCTTC. V is TRBV28 and J is TRBJ1-2; possible D gene TRBD1, 6 bases. Germline V gene lookup returns CDR1 MDHEN and CDR2 SYDVKM. The CDR3 length is 14 residues. Deletions cut 4 bases from V and 7 bases from J, with 16 bases between.

V usage is TRBV7-6 and J usage is TRBJ2-1, with D tentatively TRBD2 (5 bases). Trimming took off 2 bases at V and 0 bases at J, with 11 bases between the two ends. Germline V CDR1 and CDR2: SGHVS, FNYEAQ. CDR3 length: 16 amino acids. Here the CDR3 DNA reads TGTGCCAGCAGCTTAACAGCGGCTCTCTCCTACAATGAGCAGTTCTTC. It is translated as CASSLTAALSYNEQFF.

This clonotype was detected a few times. The rearrangement links TRBV6-1 to TRBJ2-7; D not certain. V lost 3 bases and J lost 3, with 15 bases in between. This CDR3 is 15 amino acids long. Germline CDR1 is MNHNS and CDR2 is SASEGT. Written as DNA, the CDR3 is TGTGCCAGCAGTGACACCGGGTCAGTCTTCTACGAGCAGTACTTC. It specifies CASSDTGSVFYEQYF.

This clonotype has a count of ten or more. The V call is TRBV12-3 or TRBV12-4, the J call TRBJ2-3; D ambiguous. V was clipped by 6 bases and J by 0 bases, with 4 bases between them. The CDR3 extends over 12 amino acids. CDR3 in amino acids: CASSISTDTQYF. The CDR3 bases are TGTGCCAGCAGCATCAGCACAGATACGCAGTATTTT.

The sample holds a few counts of this clonotype. The genes are TRBV15 and TRBJ2-4; weak D call: TRBD1 (5 bases). There are 13 residues in the CDR3. The V gene lost 6 bases and the J gene lost 9 bases, with 15 bases spanning the gap. Per the germline V gene, CDR1 is LNHNV and CDR2 is YYDKDF (reference sequence). CDR3 protein: CATRLKSRGIQYF. The CDR3 nucleotides read TGTGCCACCAGGCTGAAAAGTAGGGGCATTCAGTACTTC.

The V and J genes are TRBV27 and TRBJ1-5; the D is unclear. The V gene lost 5 bases and the J gene lost 3 bases, with 11 bases spanning the gap. The CDR3 extends over 14 amino acids. Germline CDR1 MNHEY, CDR2 SMNVEV (reference sequence). The chain's CDR3 is CASSRRAFNQPQHF. Written as DNA, the CDR3 is TGTGCCAGCAGTCGCCGGGCCTTCAATCAGCCCCAGCATTTT.

The chain links TRBV29-1 to TRBJ1-2; 9 bases map to TRBD1. The CDR3 consists of 12 residues. V lost 5 bases, J lost 7 bases, and 5 bases stayed unmatched. CDR1 SQVTM and CDR2 ANQGSEA come from the germline V gene. The CDR3 loop reads CSVPGQGRGYTF. The CDR3 DNA reads TGCAGCGTTCCGGGACAGGGTCGTGGCTACACCTTC.

This chain's CDR3 is CSVVVTGDGELFF. The CDR3 DNA sequence: TGCAGCGTTGTAGTCACGGGAGACGGGGAGCTGTTTTTT. This chain links TRBV29-1 with TRBJ2-2; D is possibly TRBD2 (6 bases). The germline V gene encodes CDR1 SQVTM and CDR2 ANQGSEA. The CDR3 is made up of 13 amino acids. With 4 bases removed from V and 7 bases from J, the gap between germline ends came to 13 bases.

This clonotype was detected once. DNA for the CDR3: TGTGCCACCCGAGGTACACTAGCGGGCCACTTCTTGACCCAGTACTTC. Protein: CATRGTLAGHFLTQYF. V is TRBV27 and J is TRBJ2-5; 9 nucleotides align to TRBD2. The CDR3 totals 16 residues. Losses at the gene ends were 10 bases for V and 7 bases for J; bases not matched to a gene: 19. Germline V lookup: CDR1 MNHEY, CDR2 SMNVEV (reference sequence).

The chain joins TRBV27 to TRBJ2-7; a possible D gene is TRBD1 (6 bases). The CDR3 loop spans 14 amino acids. The germline V gene has CDR1 MNHEY and CDR2 SMNVEV (reference sequence). V was cut by 0 bases and J by 6 bases, with 12 bases left in between. The CDR3 reads CASSLSGGAGEQYF. For the CDR3, the DNA is TGTGCCAGCAGTTTATCTGGGGGCGCGGGCGAGCAGTACTTC.

A few counts support this clonotype. The genes are TRBV6-5 and TRBJ2-5; 7 bases fit TRBD1. Germline lookup yields CDR1 MNHEY and CDR2 SVGAGI. The CDR3 is made up of 13 amino acids. Trimming cost V 0 bases and J 7 bases; bases outside gene matches: 2. CDR3 in DNA: TGTGCCAGCAGTTACTCTAGGGGGCGGACCCAGTACTTC. This encodes CASSYSRGRTQYF.

This chain joins TRBV4-3 and TRBJ1-6; 9 bases fit TRBD1. CDR1 and CDR2 (germline): LGHNA, YSLEER. CDR3 length equals 16 residues. V shed 0 bases and J 8 bases; nucleotides not matched to a gene: 5. The CDR3 DNA sequence: TGCGCCAGCAGCCAAGAGACAGGGGGTTTTGATTCACCCCTCCACTTT. This translates into CASSQETGGFDSPLHF.

The chain carries TRBV29-1 and TRBJ1-4; a weak D match, TRBD1 (5 bases). The CDR3 is 17 residues long. The germline V and J ends were trimmed by 3 bases and 6 bases, with 23 bases remaining between them. Germline CDR1 is SQVTM and CDR2 is ANQGSEA. The CDR3 region is CSVEKPGEGATYEKLFF. CDR3 coding DNA: TGCAGCGTTGAGAAGCCCGGTGAAGGGGCGACCTATGAAAAACTGTTTTTT. The full variable domain, its missing parts supplied by reference TRBV29-1 and TRBJ1-4, is SAVISQKPSRDICQRGTSLTIQCQVDSQVTMMFWYRQQPGQSLTLIATANQGSEATYESGFVIDKFPISRPNLTFSTLTVSNMSPEDSSIYLCSVEKPGEGATYEKLFFGSGTQLSVL.

This clonotype was detected once. The CDR3 nucleotides are TGTGCCGGCTCGTATAGGGAGACCCAGTACTTC. It encodes CAGSYRETQYF. The chain links TRBV7-9 to TRBJ2-7; no reliable D call. The closer fit of TRBJ2-5 to the DNA end suggests the J call may be wrong. This CDR3 is 11 amino acids long. Looked up from germline, CDR1 is SEHNR and CDR2 is FQNEAQ (reference sequence).

This rearrangement joins TRBV7-2 to TRBJ2-3; D is unclear. With 5 bases removed from V and 4 bases from J, the gap between germline ends came to 10 bases. This CDR3 spans 13 amino acids. Germline V gene data show CDR1 as SGHTA and CDR2 as FQGNSA. CDR3 sequence: CASSTFGADTQYF. The CDR3 DNA follows: TGTGCCAGCAGCACCTTTGGGGCAGATACGCAGTATTTT.

This clonotype was found a few times. The V and J genes are TRBV20-1 and TRBJ1-5; no definite D call. The CDR3 totals 15 residues. V was trimmed by 8 bases and J by 4 bases, leaving 21 bases between them. The germline gives CDR1 DFQATT, CDR2 SNEGSKA (reference sequence). CDR3 loop: CSIGRGNGGNQPQHF. CDR3 coding DNA: TGCAGTATTGGGAGAGGGAATGGCGGGAATCAGCCCCAGCATTTT.

The chain links TRBV11-2 to TRBJ2-5, with unresolved D. The V and J ends lost 1 base and 5 bases respectively, with 11 bases between them. Germline values: CDR1 SGHAT, CDR2 FQNNGV. The CDR3 covers 14 residues. CDR3 nucleotide sequence: TGTGCCAGCAGCTTAGGTGAGGAGAAGGAGACCCAGTACTTC. As protein: CASSLGEEKETQYF.

This clonotype was seen a handful of times. J is TRBJ1-5 and V is TRBV7-2, with D hard to call. This CDR3 is 13 amino acids long. CDR1 is SGHTA, CDR2 FQGNSA, per germline. The V end was cut by 1 base, the J end by 7 bases, with 8 bases between. The CDR3 region has the DNA TGTGCCAGCAGCTTAGACAGTTCGCAGCCCCAGCATTTT. Its translation is CASSLDSSQPQHF.